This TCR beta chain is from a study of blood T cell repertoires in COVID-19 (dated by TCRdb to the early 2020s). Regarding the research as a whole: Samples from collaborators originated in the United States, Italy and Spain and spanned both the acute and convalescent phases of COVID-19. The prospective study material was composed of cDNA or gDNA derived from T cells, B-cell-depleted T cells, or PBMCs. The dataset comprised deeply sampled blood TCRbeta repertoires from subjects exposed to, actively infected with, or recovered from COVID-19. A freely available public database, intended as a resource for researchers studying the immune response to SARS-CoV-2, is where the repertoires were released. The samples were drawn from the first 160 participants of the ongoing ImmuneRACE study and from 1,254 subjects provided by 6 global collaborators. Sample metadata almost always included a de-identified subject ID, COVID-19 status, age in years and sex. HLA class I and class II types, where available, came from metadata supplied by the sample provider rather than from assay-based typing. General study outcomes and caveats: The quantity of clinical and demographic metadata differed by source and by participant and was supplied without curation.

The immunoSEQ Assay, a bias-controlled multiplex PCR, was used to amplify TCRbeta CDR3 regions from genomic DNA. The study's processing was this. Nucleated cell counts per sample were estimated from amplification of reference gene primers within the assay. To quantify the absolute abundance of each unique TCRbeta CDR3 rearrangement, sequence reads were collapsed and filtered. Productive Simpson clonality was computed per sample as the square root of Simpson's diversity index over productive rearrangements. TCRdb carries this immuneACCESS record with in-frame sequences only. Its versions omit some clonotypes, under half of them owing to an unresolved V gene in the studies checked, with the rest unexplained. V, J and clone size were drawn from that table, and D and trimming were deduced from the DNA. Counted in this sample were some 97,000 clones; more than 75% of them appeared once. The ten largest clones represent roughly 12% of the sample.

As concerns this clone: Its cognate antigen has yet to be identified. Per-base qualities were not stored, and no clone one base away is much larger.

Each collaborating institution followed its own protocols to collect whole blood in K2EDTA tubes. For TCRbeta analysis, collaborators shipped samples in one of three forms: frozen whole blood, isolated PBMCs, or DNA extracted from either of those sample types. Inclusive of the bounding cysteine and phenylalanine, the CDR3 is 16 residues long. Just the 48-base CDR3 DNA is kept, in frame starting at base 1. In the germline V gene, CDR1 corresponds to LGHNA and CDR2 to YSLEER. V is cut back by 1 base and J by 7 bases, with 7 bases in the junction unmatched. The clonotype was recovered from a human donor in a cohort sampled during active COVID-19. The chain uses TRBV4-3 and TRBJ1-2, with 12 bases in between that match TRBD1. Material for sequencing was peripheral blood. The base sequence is TGCGCCAGCAGCCAAGGTCTCGGGACAGGGGGCGGTGGCTACACCTTC. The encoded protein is CASSQGLGTGGGGYTF.